This section outlines one T cell receptor beta chain sequence together with its context. Its antigen remains unidentified. Per-base qualities were not stored, and no clone one base away is much larger. Healthy HIV-negative adults with no recently reported acute infections or vaccinations were included as donors. All donors were Caucasian adults living in Nashville, Tennessee, USA. Magnetic negative selection was used to enrich CD4+ T cells, after which naive cells were positively selected on CD45RA and the negative fraction became the memory subset. Blood was obtained by leukapheresis, after which PBMCs were separated by Ficoll-Histopaque density gradient centrifugation and cryopreserved in liquid nitrogen vapor phase. Analytical flow cytometry was used to check the purity and quantity of every magnetically sorted T cell population. Genomic DNA was isolated from every sorted fraction and measured by UV absorbance on a Nanodrop 2000c.

This entry comes from a study of shared clonotypes between healthy human individuals (dated by TCRdb to 2020 to 2021). About the full investigation: The cohort comprised a couple of women and three men aged 18 to 49 years. Each donor's leukapheresis produced roughly between roughly 0.94 and 9.5 billion PBMCs. To estimate repertoire size and how much clonotypes are shared between individuals, the study performed deep sequencing of blood TCR repertoires from a few healthy adults. For each donor, three plates each were used for CD4 naive and CD4 memory, two plates were used for CD8 naive, and one plate was used for CD8 memory. To increase sequencing depth and limit assay-specific biases, TCR repertoire library preparation and sequencing were carried out by different laboratories using diverse techniques. Summary of the overall study and its limitations: Across a few donors, approximately 5% of naive CD4, approximately 3.6% of naive CD8, approximately 2.5% of memory CD4, and 0.3% to 0.45% of memory CD8 clonotypes were shared. Because the study included a small number of donors, the genetic and exposure-history diversity represented was limited. Sampling was restricted to blood, and TCR repertoires in tissues likely differ from the TCR repertoires found in blood. Clonotypes shared by all four sorted-subset donors showed higher generation probabilities than non-shared clonotypes. Larger estimated clonotype richness was generally found for naive subsets than for memory subsets. Pairwise subsampling indicated that sequencing depth was expected to affect the degree of clonotype sharing among donors. Even with the large sequencing depth, rarefaction of the sorted-subset datasets indicated that sequencing was incomplete.

V loses 4 bases at its end and J loses 4 bases; junction bases beyond the gene matches: 12. Taken from the germline V gene (reference sequence), the CDR1 and CDR2 loops are SEHNR and FQNEAQ. From cysteine to phenylalanine, the CDR3 is 17 amino acids long. This entry keeps only the CDR3 DNA: 51 bases, framed from base 1. Using the deep immunoSEQ assay, multiplex PCR amplified TCR CDR3 regions from genomic DNA. For each cell subset, the extracted genomic DNA was distributed evenly across all wells of several immunoSEQ 96-well plates, and each plate served as one replicate. For sorted subsets, 200 to 250 ng genomic DNA, equal to some 28,000 T cell genomes, was loaded into each replicate PCR. Purified libraries were measured with a Qubit 3.0 fluorometer, size-checked on a Bioanalyzer 2100, and measured again with the KAPA Library Quantification kit. Each immunoSEQ 96-well plate was sequenced on its own single-read 150-cycle Illumina NextSeq 550 flow cell. Per the authors' processing: Because the immunoSEQ output included only junctional sequences and no quality scores, the filtering could not be the same as the filtering used for full-length reads. To assign V/J genes and CDR3, sequences were annotated using PyIR, a Python wrapper for IgBLAST v1.9, with IMGT germline references. Reads were removed for weak V/J assignments (E-value above 1e-6), missing CDR3, stop codons, out-of-frame junctions, or ambiguous translated residues. A V3J clonotype was defined by an identical inferred V gene, J gene, and CDR3 amino acid sequence. Percentage overlap between repertoires was computed as shared unique clonotypes divided by the size of the smaller repertoire. Three approaches were used to assess repertoire richness: RTK rarefaction, the Chao1 estimator, and Recon v2.1 estimates of unobserved clonotypes. Generation probabilities were computed with OLGA for all TCRbeta clonotypes obtained by the gDNA method from a few donors. Entries here come from immuneACCESS through TCRdb and include only in-frame sequences with V and J called. Some clones fail to appear in such tables; in the studies checked, an unresolved V gene covers under half of the shortfall, and the cause of the remainder is unknown. The V and J calls and clone size are taken from that table; D and trimming were inferred from the DNA. The sample table records more than 1.2 million clones; 98% of these occur just once. About 0.34% of the sample goes to the ten largest clones.

The chain employs TRBV7-9 and TRBJ2-1, and 8 junctional nucleotides match TRBD2. Sequencing was carried out using naive CD4+ T cells sorted from blood. The cell subset or site tag for this specimen amounts to: CD45RA+ positively selected. The receptor comes from a man aged 30-40 years in good health. The CDR3 corresponds to CASSSDPGTSPYNEQFF. The DNA sequence reads TGTGCCAGCAGCTCAGACCCTGGGACTAGTCCGTACAATGAGCAGTTCTTC.